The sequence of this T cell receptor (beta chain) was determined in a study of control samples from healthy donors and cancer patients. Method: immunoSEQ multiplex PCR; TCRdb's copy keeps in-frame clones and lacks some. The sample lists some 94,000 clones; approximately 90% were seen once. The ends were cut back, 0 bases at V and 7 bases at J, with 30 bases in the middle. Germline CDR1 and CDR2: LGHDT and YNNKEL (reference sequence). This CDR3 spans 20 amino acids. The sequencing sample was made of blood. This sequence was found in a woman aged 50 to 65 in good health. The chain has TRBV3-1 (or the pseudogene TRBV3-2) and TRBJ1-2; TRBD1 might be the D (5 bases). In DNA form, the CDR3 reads TGTGCCAGCAGCCAAGAAAGGGCGGGACCCCTCGATCTTCGGTATATTGGCTACACCTTC. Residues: CASSQERAGPLDLRYIGYTF.